The rows below give T cell receptor beta chains drawn from one sample of a study of T cells after yellow fever vaccination. TCRdb processed the 5' RACE reads anew with MiXCR; each CDR3 protein has one entry. The sample records nearly 300,000 distinct CDR3 sequences, 8.7% being singletons. The source material was CD4+ T cells sorted from PBMCs, sampled 5 days after the yellow fever booster vaccination. These TCRs come from a man between 18 and 35 years old who received the YFV17D yellow fever vaccine. Each CDR3 is given with its conserved first and last residue. D genes are given only for firm matches. The listing skips clone size in some rows; elsewhere it reads once, few, many or a size class.

V	D	J	size	CDR3	DNA
TRBV7-2	NA	TRBJ2-5	many	CASSLRANREWTQYF	TGTGCCAGCAGCTTAAGGGCTAACAGGGAATGGACCCAGTACTTC
TRBV12-3/TRBV12-4	NA	TRBJ1-5	few	CASSLRQSNQPQHF	TGTGCCAGCAGTTTAAGACAGAGCAATCAGCCCCAGCATTTT
TRBV7-2	NA	TRBJ1-2	many	CASSFSPYREPIRGYTF	TGTGCCAGCAGCTTCTCCCCCTACAGGGAGCCTATCCGTGGCTACACCTTC
TRBV4-3	TRBD1	TRBJ1-1	many	CASSLQGGDKAFF	TGCGCCAGCAGCCTACAGGGGGGGGACAAAGCTTTCTTT
TRBV3-1	TRBD2	TRBJ2-7	few	CASSQDWGGDSYEQYF	TGTGCCAGCAGCCAAGATTGGGGGGGGGACTCCTACGAGCAGTACTTC
TRBV27	TRBD1	TRBJ1-1	NA	CASSPQGTVNTEAFF	TGTGCCAGCAGTCCGCAGGGGACAGTTAACACTGAAGCTTTCTTT
TRBV11-2	NA	TRBJ2-5	NA	CASSSLRGALRARETQYF	TGTGCCAGCAGCTCCCTGCGTGGGGCCTTGCGGGCGAGAGAGACCCAGTACTTC
TRBV12-3/TRBV12-4	NA	TRBJ2-5	many	CASSLSTVPETQYF	TGTGCCAGCAGTTTATCTACCGTCCCAGAGACCCAGTACTTC
TRBV5-1	NA	TRBJ2-3	many	CASSLATSTDTQYF	TGCGCCAGCAGCTTGGCTACTAGCACAGATACGCAGTATTTT
TRBV20-1	NA	TRBJ2-4	few	CSASLSLAKNIQYF	TGCAGTGCTAGTCTAAGTTTAGCCAAAAACATTCAGTACTTC
TRBV20-1	TRBD2	TRBJ2-3	few	CSAIPSGGLSTDTQYF	TGCAGTGCTATTCCTAGCGGGGGGCTCAGCACAGATACGCAGTATTTT